The 30 T cell receptor beta chains below come from one sample, sequenced in a study of T cell responses to AZD1222 COVID-19 vaccine. Libraries were prepared by immunoSEQ multiplex PCR; TCRdb keeps only in-frame clonotypes and omits some of them. The sample shows over 75,000 clones, 80% to 90% of them seen only once. Sequenced here: peripheral blood, sampled 28 days after the second AZD1222 dose. These receptors came from an adult who received the AZD1222 COVID-19 vaccine.

This clone was counted once. The chain uses TRBV4-3 and TRBJ1-1; a weak D match, TRBD1 (6 bases). Germline lookup yields CDR1 LGHNA and CDR2 YSLEER. The CDR3 has 13 amino acids. Deletions cut 4 bases from V and 6 bases from J, with 12 bases between. This CDR3 reads CASSLLGGSEAFF. The DNA for the CDR3 is TGCGCCAGCAGCCTCTTAGGGGGTTCTGAAGCTTTCTTT.

V gene TRBV21-1 combines with J gene TRBJ1-5; TRBD1, the table's D call, was not compared with the DNA. TRBV21-1 is given as a pseudogene. The CDR3 is 13 amino acids. CDR3 protein: CASVPGQGQPQHF. As DNA, the CDR3 is TGTGCCAGTGTACCGGGACAGGGACAGCCCCAGCATTTT.

The chain uses TRBV18 and TRBJ2-2; D gene ambiguous. Germline CDR1 and CDR2: KGHSH and LQKENI. V was trimmed by 2 bases and J by 6 bases, leaving 10 bases between them. The CDR3 runs to 14 residues. CDR3 nucleotide sequence: TGTGCCAGCTCACCAACCGGGTACGCCGGGGAGCTGTTTTTT. This gives the protein CASSPTGYAGELFF.

CDR3 nucleotides: TGTGCCAGCAGTGAAGGGGAGAATCAGCCCCAGCATTTT. Its translation is CASSEGENQPQHF. The chain uses TRBV25-1 and TRBJ1-5, with unresolved D. The V end lost 2 bases, the J end lost 4 bases, and 6 bases lay between the germline ends. Per germline, CDR1 MGHDK and CDR2 SYGVNS. The CDR3 is 13 residues long.

The chain combines TRBV29-1 with TRBJ2-7, with 7 positions matching TRBD1. V was pared by 5 bases and J by 7 bases, with 8 bases of the junction left unmatched. Germline assignment: CDR1 SQVTM and CDR2 ANQGSEA. This CDR3 is built from 12 residues. For the CDR3, the DNA is TGCAGCGTTAGACAGGGTTTTAATGAGCAGTACTTC. This encodes CSVRQGFNEQYF.

The V and J genes are TRBV12-3 or TRBV12-4 and TRBJ1-2, with D possibly TRBD1 on 6 matching bases. Trimming removed 7 bases at V and 4 bases at J, with 10 bases between. CDR3 length: 12 amino acids. CDR3 sequence: CASTRTAYGYTF. In DNA, the CDR3 is TGTGCCAGCACCCGGACAGCCTATGGCTACACCTTC.

The chain uses TRBV12-3 or TRBV12-4 and TRBJ1-1, with D maybe TRBD1 (5 bases). CDR3 length: 13 amino acids. Trimming cost V 5 bases and J 7 bases, with 14 bases left between them. Here the CDR3 DNA reads TGTGCCAGCAGTCTGACAGCTACAAGTGAAGCTTTCTTT. It codes for CASSLTATSEAFF.

This chain uses TRBV4-1 with TRBJ1-2; 8 bases align to TRBD1. Germline assignment: CDR1 MGHRA and CDR2 YSYEKL. After removal of 0 bases from V and 7 bases from J, the junction contained 4 bases not matched to a gene. The CDR3 loop spans 14 amino acids. The chain's CDR3 is CASSQDGQGLGYTF. The DNA for the CDR3 is TGCGCCAGCAGCCAAGATGGACAGGGACTTGGCTACACCTTC.

For the CDR3, the DNA is TGTGCCAGCTCGCACAGGGACACCGGGGAGCTGTTTTTT. It is translated as CASSHRDTGELFF. The gene calls are TRBV18 and TRBJ2-2, with a possible D match to TRBD1 (6 bases). Trimming took off 6 bases at V and 3 bases at J, with 8 bases between the two ends. CDR1 and CDR2 from the germline V gene are KGHSH and LQKENI. CDR3 length: 13 residues.

CDR3: CAWSVQGGSPLHF. The DNA of the CDR3 is TGTGCCTGGAGTGTACAGGGTGGGTCACCCCTCCACTTT. This rearrangement joins TRBV30 to TRBJ1-6, with D possibly TRBD1 on 6 matching bases. V shed 0 bases and J shed 10 bases, with 10 bases lying between them. Germline CDR1 GTSNPN, CDR2 SVGIG (reference sequence). CDR3 length equals 13 residues.

The chain joins TRBV27 to TRBJ2-5, with D possibly matching TRBD1 (7 bases). V lost 3 bases to trimming and J lost 5 bases, with 13 bases between them. The CDR3 extends over 14 amino acids. Germline CDR1 reads MNHEY; CDR2 reads SMNVEV (reference sequence). The CDR3 DNA reads as TGTGCCAGCAGTTTCCGGGACAGCGGGGAGACCCAGTACTTC. It encodes CASSFRDSGETQYF.

V and J are TRBV7-3 and TRBJ2-3; 12 nucleotides align to TRBD2. The ends lost 2 bases at V and 5 bases at J; junction bases unmatched: 2. Germline CDR1 is SGHTA and CDR2 is FQGTGA. This CDR3 has 15 residues. The CDR3 reads CASSLLAGGVDTQYF. In nucleotides, the CDR3 is TGTGCCAGCAGCTTACTAGCGGGAGGGGTAGATACGCAGTATTTT.

The CDR3: CASSLRQGWGTTNEKLFF. CDR3 in DNA: TGTGCCAGCAGCTTGAGGCAGGGCTGGGGGACAACTAATGAAAAACTGTTTTTT. V and J are TRBV5-8 and TRBJ1-4; tentative D call: TRBD1 (5 bases). From germline, CDR1 is SGHTS and CDR2 YDEGEE. Trimming removed 1 base at V and 0 bases at J, with 16 bases between. The CDR3 covers 18 residues.

The V and J genes are TRBV4-2 and TRBJ1-4, with TRBD1 as a possible D gene (6 bases). V was shortened by 0 bases and J by 5 bases, with 16 bases between the two germline ends. Germline V CDR1 and CDR2: LGHNA, YNFKEQ. CDR3 length: 17 amino acids. CDR3 amino acids: CASSQDLGQLANEKLFF. In DNA form, the CDR3 reads TGTGCCAGCAGCCAAGATCTCGGACAGCTAGCGAATGAAAAACTGTTTTTT.

V and J are TRBV2 and TRBJ2-3; D remains unclear. The CDR3 consists of 11 residues. Germline V lookup: CDR1 SNHLY, CDR2 FYNNEI. The V and J ends lost 7 bases and 2 bases respectively, with 4 bases between them. The CDR3 reads CASTLTDTQYF. The CDR3 bases are TGTGCCAGCACCCTCACAGATACGCAGTATTTT.

This chain connects TRBV13 to TRBJ1-1; D gene uncertain. There are 11 residues in the CDR3. V was pared by 5 bases and J by 5 bases, with 6 bases between. Germline V CDR1 and CDR2: PRHDT, FYEKMQ (reference sequence). Here the CDR3 DNA reads TGTGCCAGCAGCCTGGGTACTGAAGCTTTCTTT. It encodes CASSLGTEAFF.

V and J are TRBV9 and TRBJ1-5, with TRBD1 identical over 7 bases. Germline CDR1 SGDLS, CDR2 YYNGEE. The CDR3 loop spans 18 amino acids. The J segment lost 2 bases and the V segment lost 4 bases, leaving 15 bases of the junction unmatched. The CDR3 protein is CASSPRRARDRGNQPQHF. DNA of the CDR3: TGTGCCAGCAGCCCCCGGAGGGCCAGGGACAGAGGCAATCAGCCCCAGCATTTT.

The V and J genes are TRBV4-2 and TRBJ1-1; 10 bases are shared with TRBD1. V was pared by 0 bases and J by 5 bases, with 6 bases of the junction left unmatched. The germline gives CDR1 LGHNA, CDR2 YNFKEQ. The CDR3 has 16 residues. In nucleotides, the CDR3 is TGTGCCAGCAGCCAAGAATCCGGGACAGGGGAAACTGAAGCTTTCTTT. It yields the protein CASSQESGTGETEAFF.

The chain combines TRBV20-1 with TRBJ2-3; 10 bases are shared with TRBD2. V was pared by 5 bases and J by 6 bases, with 11 bases of the junction left unmatched. The CDR3 spans 15 residues. The V gene's germline CDR1 is DFQATT and CDR2 SNEGSKA (reference sequence). The chain's CDR3 is CSAGASGGAMDTQYF. DNA of the CDR3: TGCAGTGCTGGTGCTAGCGGGGGTGCCATGGATACGCAGTATTTT.

The genes are TRBV19 and TRBJ2-3; D is tentatively TRBD1 or TRBD2 (5 bases each). V lost 2 bases, J lost 11 bases, and 17 bases lay in between. CDR1 and CDR2 from the germline V gene are LNHDA and SQIVND (reference sequence). CDR3 length equals 14 residues. CDR3 DNA sequence: TGTGCCAGTAGTATACCCCCGGGGCGGAAGGAGCAGTATTTT. Protein sequence: CASSIPPGRKEQYF.

V and J are TRBV18 and TRBJ1-4; 10 bases align to TRBD1. CDR1 is KGHSH, CDR2 LQKENI, per germline. The junction had 8 bases not matched to a gene; V was cut back by 2 bases and J by 8 bases. CDR3 length: 16 residues. The CDR3 coding sequence is TGTGCCAGCTCACCAAACGACAGGGGGCGCGGGGAAAAACTGTTTTTT. Amino acids: CASSPNDRGRGEKLFF.

This chain links TRBV5-1 with TRBJ1-1; perhaps TRBD1 as D (5 bases). In germline, CDR1 is SGHRS, CDR2 YFSETQ. Trimming left V 1 base short and J 4 bases short, with 20 bases between. CDR3 length: 17 amino acids. The CDR3 DNA follows: TGCGCCAGCAGCTTGCGCCAGGGTGCCAGGGATGGCACTGAAGCTTTCTTT. This translates into CASSLRQGARDGTEAFF.

V and J are TRBV4-3 and TRBJ2-4, with 7 bases aligning to TRBD2. The CDR3 spans 15 residues. Per germline, CDR1 LGHNA and CDR2 YSLEER. J gave up 11 bases and V 1 base, and 11 bases lay outside the gene matches. The DNA of the CDR3 is TGCGCCAGCAGCCAAGGGACGGGAGGTCGGGGACTTCAGTACTTC. Amino acid sequence: CASSQGTGGRGLQYF.

CDR3 DNA sequence: TGTGCCAGCAGTGAGGGGTGGGCCACTGAAGCTTTCTTT. Amino acids: CASSEGWATEAFF. The gene calls are TRBV6-1 and TRBJ1-1, with D unclear. V lost 3 bases to trimming and J lost 4 bases, with 9 bases between them. This CDR3 is built from 13 residues. Germline assignment: CDR1 MNHNS and CDR2 SASEGT.

On this clone itself: The junction does not match germline at one end; this may be a read error. This chain links TRBV7-7 with TRBJ2-2, with 12 nucleotides matching TRBD2. This CDR3 contains 18 residues. Germline V CDR1 and CDR2: SSHAT, FNYEAQ (reference sequence). The chain's CDR3 is CASSRKLAGGKNTGELFF. The CDR3 DNA reads TGTGCTAGCAGCCGTAAACTAGCGGGGGGCAAAAACACCGGGGAGCTGTTTTTT.

V and J are TRBV7-2 and TRBJ2-2; D is unresolved. The CDR3 sequence is 15 residues long. V was clipped by 5 bases and J by 4 bases, with 14 bases between them. Germline V lookup: CDR1 SGHTA, CDR2 FQGNSA. The CDR3 loop is CASSTQGRTTGELFF. The CDR3 DNA reads as TGTGCCAGCAGCACTCAAGGACGGACCACCGGGGAGCTGTTTTTT.

V usage is TRBV7-9 and J usage is TRBJ1-1, with TRBD1 matching over 7 bases. CDR3 size: 15 residues. CDR1 and CDR2 (germline): SEHNR, FQNEAQ (reference sequence). Germline trimming cut 1 base from V and 5 bases from J; bases unmatched to any gene: 7. The CDR3 loop reads CASSLENRGRTEAFF. The DNA for the CDR3 is TGTGCCAGCAGCTTAGAGAACAGGGGTAGGACTGAAGCTTTCTTT. Filled out from reference TRBV7-9 and TRBJ1-1, the complete variable domain reads DTGVSQNPRHKITKRGQNVTFRCDPISEHNRLYWYRQTLGQGPEFLTYFQNEAQLEKSRLLSDRFSAERPKGSFSTLEIQRTEQGDSAMYLCASSLENRGRTEAFFGQGTRLTVV.

This clone was seen more than once but under ten times. The chain links TRBV6-1 to TRBJ1-3; D not certain. Germline V gene sequence: CDR1 MNHNS, CDR2 SASEGT. The CDR3 loop spans 15 amino acids. V was pared by 0 bases and J by 0 bases, with 6 bases between. This CDR3 reads CASSEAEASGNTIYF. In DNA form, the CDR3 reads TGTGCCAGCAGTGAAGCGGAGGCCTCTGGAAACACCATATATTTT.

The genes are TRBV18 and TRBJ2-3; 8 positions agree with TRBD2. The J segment lost 6 bases and the V segment lost 0 bases, leaving 8 bases of the junction unmatched. This CDR3 spans 16 amino acids. Germline loops: CDR1 KGHSH, CDR2 LQKENI. The CDR3 here is CASSPPGTSLWDTQYF. The CDR3 nucleotides read TGTGCCAGCTCACCACCGGGGACTAGTTTATGGGATACGCAGTATTTT.

The chain couples TRBV19 to TRBJ1-5; D is unresolved. Germline lookup yields CDR1 LNHDA and CDR2 SQIVND (reference sequence). Trimming shortened V by 3 bases and J by 4 bases, and 16 bases separated the two germline ends. This CDR3 comprises 16 residues. This CDR3 reads CASSIQQSSRNQPQHF. Here the CDR3 DNA reads TGTGCCAGTAGTATCCAACAGTCCTCGAGGAATCAGCCCCAGCATTTT.